This T cell receptor beta chain came from a study of blood T cell repertoires in COVID-19. Study-level information: Samples taken during acute and convalescent COVID-19 were collected in the United States, Italy and Spain. Sources were T cells, B-cell-depleted T cells, or PBMCs; the material itself was cDNA or gDNA.

V was clipped by 0 bases and J by 0 bases, with 11 bases between them. Germline values: CDR1 SGHRS, CDR2 YFSETQ. The CDR3 has 16 residues. This clone was found a few times. As handled by the study authors: Amplification from reference gene primers served as the basis for estimated nucleated cell counts. The protocol was immunoSEQ multiplex PCR, while the TCRdb copy is restricted to in-frame clones and leaves out a portion. That table is the source of V, J and clone size, and D and trimming were worked out from the DNA. In the table there are approximately 230,000 clones, about 86% of which are singletons.

The sequencing sample was made of peripheral blood. The V call is TRBV5-1, the J call TRBJ2-3, with D tentatively TRBD1 (6 bases). This receptor was taken from a man older than 75 with acute or convalescent COVID-19. The CDR3 is CASSLGETGSTDTQYF. CDR3 nucleotides: TGCGCCAGCAGCTTGGGGGAGACAGGTAGCACAGATACGCAGTATTTT.